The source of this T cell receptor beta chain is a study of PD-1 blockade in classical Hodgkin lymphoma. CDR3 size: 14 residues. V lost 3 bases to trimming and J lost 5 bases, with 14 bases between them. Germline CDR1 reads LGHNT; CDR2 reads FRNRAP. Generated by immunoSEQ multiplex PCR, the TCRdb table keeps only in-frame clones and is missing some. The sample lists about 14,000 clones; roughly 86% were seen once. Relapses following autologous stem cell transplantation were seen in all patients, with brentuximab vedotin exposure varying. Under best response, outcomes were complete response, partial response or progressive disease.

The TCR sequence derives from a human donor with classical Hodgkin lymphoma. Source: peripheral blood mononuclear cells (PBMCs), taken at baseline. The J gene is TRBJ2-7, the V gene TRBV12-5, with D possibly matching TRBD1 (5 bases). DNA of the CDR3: TGTGCTAGTGGTTTAGCAGGGTTGGGCCACGAGCAGTACTTC. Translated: CASGLAGLGHEQYF.